The clone carrying this TCR beta chain has just one count. Its specificity is unknown. Produced via immunoSEQ multiplex PCR; TCRdb's table is partial and in-frame only. The sample shows over 25,000 clones, 87% of them seen only once. The sample is drawn from a study of lymphopenia after photon versus proton radiotherapy. General study results and limits: Post-nadir diversity loss with photons came from oligoclonal expansion, particularly CD8+ Temra cells.

Germline CDR1 reads WSHSY; CDR2 reads SAAADI. The CDR3 loop spans 13 amino acids. With V trimmed by 7 bases and J by 8 bases, 5 bases remained unmatched. V and J are TRBV10-2 and TRBJ2-1; 10 bases line up with TRBD2. The TCR originated in a woman aged 60 to 75 with cholangiocarcinoma. Some clones in this sample may be carry-over from other donors' samples. Source: peripheral blood, taken from a patient treated with proton-based radiotherapy. CDR3 region: CASIAGGRDEQFF. CDR3 in DNA: TGCGCCAGCATAGCGGGGGGCCGCGATGAGCAGTTCTTC.